What follows is one T cell receptor (beta chain) and its context. This sample stems from a study of blood T cell repertoires in COVID-19. Repertoires were generated with immunoSEQ multiplex PCR, while TCRdb's copy carries only in-frame clones and drops some. The sample holds about 130,000 clones, over 60% seen once. The junction had 9 bases not matched to a gene; V was cut back by 2 bases and J by 3 bases. Germline CDR1 and CDR2: SGHTA and FQGNSA. CDR3 length: 16 residues. The receptor comes from a woman in her 70s with acute or convalescent COVID-19. The specimen was peripheral blood. V and J are TRBV7-2 and TRBJ2-7, with 8 positions matching TRBD1. This CDR3 reads CASSLIPGQEFYEQYF. CDR3 DNA sequence: TGTGCCAGCAGCTTAATACCGGGACAGGAATTCTACGAGCAGTACTTC. Looking up the rest from reference TRBV7-2 and TRBJ2-7 gives the full variable domain: GAGVSQSPSNKVTEKGKDVELRCDPISGHTALYWYRQSLGQGLEFLIYFQGNSAPDKSGLPSDRFSAERTGGSVSTLTIQRTQQEDSAVYLCASSLIPGQEFYEQYFGPGTRLTVT.